Listed below are T cell receptor beta chains from one sample, sequenced in a study of blood T cell repertoires in COVID-19. Clones were read by immunoSEQ multiplex PCR, and TCRdb kept only the in-frame ones, dropping some. This sample has some 130,000 clones, with 60% to 80% found just once. Sample: peripheral blood. The receptors come from a man aged 55 to 69 who had recovered from COVID-19. CDR3s include the opening cysteine and the closing phenylalanine or tryptophan. The D gene is left open where the match is weak. A clone size is listed for some rows: how often the clone was seen (once, few, many), or a class if it is expanded.

j_gene | v_gene | d_gene | abundance | CDR3nt | CDR3aa
TRBJ1-2 | TRBV12-3/TRBV12-4 | TRBD1 | once | TGTGCCAGCAGTACAGGGGTTGCTGGCTACACCTTC | CASSTGVAGYTF
TRBJ2-5 | TRBV6-1 | - | - | TGTGCCAGCAGTGAAGTGGCCCAAGAGACCCAGTACTTC | CASSEVAQETQYF
TRBJ2-7 | TRBV28 | TRBD1 | - | TGTGCCAGTTGCGGCACAGGGGCGGTGGACGAGCAGTACTTC | CASCGTGAVDEQYF
TRBJ2-7 | TRBV7-9 | TRBD1 | - | TGTGCCAGCACCAATGCAGGGGGCCACGAGCAGTACTTC | CASTNAGGHEQYF
TRBJ2-1 | TRBV6-5 | TRBD1 | - | TGTGCCAGCAGTTACTCCCGGGACAGTTACAATGAGCAGTTCTTC | CASSYSRDSYNEQFF
TRBJ2-3 | TRBV29-1 | - | few | TGCAGCGTTGAAGTGTGGGTAGCGGCAGATACGCAGTATTTT | CSVEVWVAADTQYF
TRBJ2-3 | TRBV19 | TRBD2 | - | TGTGCCAGTAGTATGGAGCCCCGGGGGGTCTGGGACACAGATACGCAGTATTTT | CASSMEPRGVWDTDTQYF
TRBJ2-4 | TRBV7-2 | - | - | TGTGCCAGCAGCCGCGAGGGCCCGGCCAAAAACATTCAGTACTTC | CASSREGPAKNIQYF
TRBJ2-3 | TRBV14 | - | - | TGTGCCAGCAGCCCGTCGCAGGGGCTTGCAGATACGCAGTATTTT | CASSPSQGLADTQYF
TRBJ1-1 | TRBV19 | - | - | TGTGCCAGTAGCACGGGATGGTACACTGAAGCTTTCTTT | CASSTGWYTEAFF
TRBJ1-4 | TRBV24-1 | TRBD1 | - | TGTGCCACCAGCGCAAGGACAGGGGCTAATGAAAAACTGTTTTTT | CATSARTGANEKLFF
TRBJ2-3 | TRBV7-8 | - | - | TGTGCCAGCAGCGCCCAGAGGACGCAGTATTTT | CASSAQRTQYF
TRBJ1-1 | TRBV12-5 | - | few | TGTGCTAGTGCTTTGGACGGTGGGAACACTGAAGCTTTCTTT | CASALDGGNTEAFF
TRBJ2-2 | TRBV7-6 | TRBD2 | - | TGTGCCAGCAGCTTAGATCCTAGCGGGAGGGACTCGAACACCGGGGAGCTGTTTTTT | CASSLDPSGRDSNTGELFF
TRBJ2-7 | TRBV30 | - | - | TGTGCCTGGAGTCTCAGCTACGAGCAGTACTTC | CAWSLSYEQYF
TRBJ1-1 | TRBV7-2 | TRBD1 | - | TGTGCCAGCAGCTATACAGGGGGGGTAGCTGAAGCTTTCTTT | CASSYTGGVAEAFF
TRBJ2-2 | TRBV3-1/TRBV3-2 | TRBD1 | - | TGTGCCAGCAGCCAAGGGCGCCAGGGGGCTACCACCGGGGAGCTGTTTTTT | CASSQGRQGATTGELFF
TRBJ2-5 | TRBV14 | TRBD2 | - | TGTGCCAGCAGCCAAGAGCGGACTAGCTGGAGAGAGACCCAGTACTTC | CASSQERTSWRETQYF
TRBJ2-6 | TRBV19 | - | - | TGTGCCAGTACCTGGAGCTCTGGGGCCAACGTCCTGACTTTC | CASTWSSGANVLTF
TRBJ2-1 | TRBV19 | TRBD2 | - | TGTGCCAGTAGCCAACCAGCGGGGGCCGAGTTCTTC | CASSQPAGAEFF
TRBJ2-3 | TRBV5-1 | - | - | TGCGCCAGCAGCTCGCGAACTGGAGATACGCAGTATTTT | CASSSRTGDTQYF
TRBJ2-2 | TRBV2 | - | - | TGTGCCAGCAGGGCTGACAGAGACACCGGGGAGCTGTTTTTT | CASRADRDTGELFF
TRBJ1-4 | TRBV19 | TRBD1 | - | TGTGCCAGTAGCCTCTCGGCGGGACAGGAAGGGAGAGGAACTAATGAAAAACTGTTTTTT | CASSLSAGQEGRGTNEKLFF
TRBJ1-5 | TRBV5-5 | TRBD1 | few | TGTGCCAGCAGCGGGGGACAGGGGGTCCGGAGCAATCAGCCCCAGCATTTT | CASSGGQGVRSNQPQHF
TRBJ2-7 | TRBV9 | TRBD1 | - | TGTGCCAGCAGCGCCCGGGACAGGGCCTACGAGCAGTACTTC | CASSARDRAYEQYF
TRBJ2-3 | TRBV5-1 | - | once | TGCGCCAGCAGCTTCGCGGGGAGGTTAGATACGCAGTATTTT | CASSFAGRLDTQYF
TRBJ2-5 | TRBV9 | - | once | TGTGCCAGCAGCGTAGACAGTTACCAAGAGACCCAGTACTTC | CASSVDSYQETQYF